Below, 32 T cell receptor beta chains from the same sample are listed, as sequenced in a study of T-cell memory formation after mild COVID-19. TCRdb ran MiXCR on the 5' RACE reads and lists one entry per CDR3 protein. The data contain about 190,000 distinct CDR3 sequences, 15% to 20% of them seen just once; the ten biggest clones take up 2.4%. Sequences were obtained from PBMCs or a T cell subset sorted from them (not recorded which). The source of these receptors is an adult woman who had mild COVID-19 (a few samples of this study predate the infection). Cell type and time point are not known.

CDR3 bases: TGTGCCTGGAGCAGAGGGGGGGGCTACACCTTC. Its translation: CAWSRGGGYTF. This rearrangement joins TRBV30 to TRBJ1-2; the D gene is possibly TRBD1 (6 bases). The V end was cut by 3 bases, the J end by 8 bases, with 10 bases between. The CDR3 sequence is 11 residues long. Germline V gene data show CDR1 as GTSNPN and CDR2 as SVGIG (reference sequence).

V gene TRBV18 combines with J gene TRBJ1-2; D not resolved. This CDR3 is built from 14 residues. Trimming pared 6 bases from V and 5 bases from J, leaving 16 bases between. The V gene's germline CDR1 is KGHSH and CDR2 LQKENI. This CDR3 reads CASSSPERPYGYTF. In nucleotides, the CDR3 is TGTGCCAGCTCCTCACCAGAAAGACCGTATGGCTACACCTTC.

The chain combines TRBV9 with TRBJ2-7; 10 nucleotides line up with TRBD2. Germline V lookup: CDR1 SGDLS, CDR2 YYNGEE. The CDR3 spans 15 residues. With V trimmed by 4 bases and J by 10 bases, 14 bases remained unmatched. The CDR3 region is CASSPRGVAGGLQYF. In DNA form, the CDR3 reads TGTGCCAGCAGCCCCCGAGGGGTAGCGGGAGGCCTCCAGTACTTC. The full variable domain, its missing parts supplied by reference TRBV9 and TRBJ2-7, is DSGVTQTPKHLITATGQRVTLRCSPRSGDLSVYWYQQSLDQGLQFLIQYYNGEERAKGNILERFSAQQFPDLHSELNLSSLELGDSALYFCASSPRGVAGGLQYFGPGTRLTVT.

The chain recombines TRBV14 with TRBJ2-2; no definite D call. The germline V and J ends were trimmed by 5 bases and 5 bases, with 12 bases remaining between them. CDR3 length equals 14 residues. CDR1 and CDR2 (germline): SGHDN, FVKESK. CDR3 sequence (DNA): TGTGCCAGCAGCTACCAAGGTTGGACCGGGGAGCTGTTTTTT. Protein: CASSYQGWTGELFF.

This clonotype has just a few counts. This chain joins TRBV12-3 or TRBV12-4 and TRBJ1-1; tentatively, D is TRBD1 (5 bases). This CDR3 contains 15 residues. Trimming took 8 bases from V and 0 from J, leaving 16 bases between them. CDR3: CASSGRGSMNTEAFF. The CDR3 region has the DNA TGTGCCAGCTCGGGGCGGGGTAGTATGAACACTGAAGCTTTCTTT.

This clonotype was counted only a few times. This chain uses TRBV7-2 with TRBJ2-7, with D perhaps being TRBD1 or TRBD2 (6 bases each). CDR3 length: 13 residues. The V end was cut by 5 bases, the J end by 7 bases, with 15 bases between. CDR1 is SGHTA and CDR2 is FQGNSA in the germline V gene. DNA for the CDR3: TGTGCCAGCAGCAAGGGGGGTATGAGGGAGCAGTACTTC. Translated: CASSKGGMREQYF.

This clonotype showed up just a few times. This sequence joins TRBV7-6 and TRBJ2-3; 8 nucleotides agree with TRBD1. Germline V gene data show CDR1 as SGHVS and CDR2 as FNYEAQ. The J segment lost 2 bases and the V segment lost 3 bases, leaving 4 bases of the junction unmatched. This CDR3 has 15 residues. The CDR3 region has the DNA TGTGCCAGCAGCTTTGAACAGGGGGTCACAGATACGCAGTATTTT. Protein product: CASSFEQGVTDTQYF.

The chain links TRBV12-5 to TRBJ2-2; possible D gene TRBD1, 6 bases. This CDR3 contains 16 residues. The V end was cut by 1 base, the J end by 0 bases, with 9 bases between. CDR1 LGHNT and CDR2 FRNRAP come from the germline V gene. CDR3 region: CASGLGWGPNTGELFF. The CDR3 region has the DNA TGTGCTAGTGGTTTGGGGTGGGGGCCGAACACCGGGGAGCTGTTTTTT.

The chain's CDR3 is CASSQRTVPYMNTEAFF. The CDR3 nucleotides read TGTGCCAGCAGCCAGCGGACAGTACCTTACATGAACACTGAAGCTTTCTTT. The chain has TRBV7-9 and TRBJ1-1, with D possibly TRBD1 on 6 matching bases. The V end was cut by 5 bases, the J end by 0 bases, with 19 bases between. The CDR3 runs to 17 residues. CDR1 and CDR2 (germline): SEHNR, FQNEAQ (reference sequence).

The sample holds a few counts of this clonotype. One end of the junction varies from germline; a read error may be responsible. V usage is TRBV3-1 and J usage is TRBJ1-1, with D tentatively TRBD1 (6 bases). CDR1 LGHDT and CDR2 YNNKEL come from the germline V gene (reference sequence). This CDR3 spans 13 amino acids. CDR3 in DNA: TGTGCCAGCAGCCCTTTGAGGGACACTGGAGCTTTCTTT. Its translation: CASSPLRDTGAFF.

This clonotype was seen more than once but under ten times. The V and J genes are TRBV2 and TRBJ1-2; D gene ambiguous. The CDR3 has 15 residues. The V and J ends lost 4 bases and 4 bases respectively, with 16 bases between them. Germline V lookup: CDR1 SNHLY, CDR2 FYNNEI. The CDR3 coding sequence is TGTGCCAGCAGTGTGAGGGTGGGGTATGGCTATGGCTACACCTTC. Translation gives CASSVRVGYGYGYTF.

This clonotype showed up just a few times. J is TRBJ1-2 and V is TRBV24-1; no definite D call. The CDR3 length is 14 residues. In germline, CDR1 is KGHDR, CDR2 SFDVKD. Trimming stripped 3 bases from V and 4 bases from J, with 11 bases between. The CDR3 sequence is CATSDPWRSYGYTF. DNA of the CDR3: TGTGCCACCAGTGATCCGTGGCGCAGCTATGGCTACACCTTC.

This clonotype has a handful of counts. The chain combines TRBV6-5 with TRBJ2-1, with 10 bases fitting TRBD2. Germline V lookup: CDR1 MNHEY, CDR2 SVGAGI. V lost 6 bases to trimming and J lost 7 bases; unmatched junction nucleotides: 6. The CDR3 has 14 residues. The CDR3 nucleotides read TGTGCCAGCAGACTAGCGGGATTGGTGAATGAGCAGTTCTTC. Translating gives CASRLAGLVNEQFF.

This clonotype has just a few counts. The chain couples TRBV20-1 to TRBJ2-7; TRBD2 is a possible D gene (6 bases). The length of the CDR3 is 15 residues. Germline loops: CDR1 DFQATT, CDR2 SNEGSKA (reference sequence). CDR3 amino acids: CSFIHHGGPSYEQYF. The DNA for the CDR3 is TGCAGCTTTATACATCACGGGGGACCCTCCTACGAGCAGTACTTC.

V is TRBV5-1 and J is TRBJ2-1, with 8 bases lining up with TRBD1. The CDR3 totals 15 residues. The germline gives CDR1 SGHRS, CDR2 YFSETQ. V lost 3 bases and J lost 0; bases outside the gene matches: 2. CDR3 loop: CASSWTGSSYNEQFF. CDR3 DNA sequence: TGCGCCAGCAGCTGGACAGGGAGCTCCTACAATGAGCAGTTCTTC.

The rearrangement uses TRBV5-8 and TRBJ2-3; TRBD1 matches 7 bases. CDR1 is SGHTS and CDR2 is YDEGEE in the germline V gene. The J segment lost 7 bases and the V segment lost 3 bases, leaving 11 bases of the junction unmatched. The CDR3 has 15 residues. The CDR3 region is CASSYIGQAQNTQYF. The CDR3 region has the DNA TGTGCCAGCAGCTACATAGGACAGGCACAGAATACGCAGTATTTT.

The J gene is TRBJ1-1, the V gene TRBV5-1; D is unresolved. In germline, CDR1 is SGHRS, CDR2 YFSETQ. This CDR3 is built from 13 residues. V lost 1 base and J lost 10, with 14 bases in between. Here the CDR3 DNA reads TGCGCCAGCAGCTTGAGTAGCCAACAACGAGCTTTCTTT. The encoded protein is CASSLSSQQRAFF.

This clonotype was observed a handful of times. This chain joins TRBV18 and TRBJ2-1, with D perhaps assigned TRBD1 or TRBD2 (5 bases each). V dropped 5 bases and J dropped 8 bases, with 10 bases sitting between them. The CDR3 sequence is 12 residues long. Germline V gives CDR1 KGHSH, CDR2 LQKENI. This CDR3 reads CASSGGGDEQFF. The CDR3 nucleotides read TGTGCCAGCTCAGGGGGTGGCGATGAGCAGTTCTTC. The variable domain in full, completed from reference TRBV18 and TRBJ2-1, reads NAGVMQNPRHLVRRRGQEARLRCSPMKGHSHVYWYRQLPEEGLKFMVYLQKENIIDESGMPKERFSAEFPKEGPSILRIQQVVRGDSAAYFCASSGGGDEQFFGPGTRLTVL.

As DNA, the CDR3 is TGCAGTGCTAGAGTGGACGTCAATGAGCAGTTCTTC. This gives the protein CSARVDVNEQFF. This rearrangement joins TRBV20-1 to TRBJ2-1; D ambiguous. Germline values: CDR1 DFQATT, CDR2 SNEGSKA (reference sequence). The ends were cut back, 1 base at V and 6 bases at J, with 7 bases in the middle. The CDR3 is 12 residues long.

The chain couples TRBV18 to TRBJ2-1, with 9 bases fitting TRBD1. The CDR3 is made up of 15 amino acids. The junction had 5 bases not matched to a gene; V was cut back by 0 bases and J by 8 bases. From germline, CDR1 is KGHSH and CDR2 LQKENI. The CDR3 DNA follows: TGTGCCAGCTCACCACCTTGGACAGGGGACGATGAGCAGTTCTTC. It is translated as CASSPPWTGDDEQFF.

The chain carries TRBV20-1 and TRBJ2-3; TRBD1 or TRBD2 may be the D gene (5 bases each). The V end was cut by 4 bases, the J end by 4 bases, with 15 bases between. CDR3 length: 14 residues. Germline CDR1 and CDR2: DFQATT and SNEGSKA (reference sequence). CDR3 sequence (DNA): TGCAGTGCTATCTCAGGGAGAGGGGCAGATACGCAGTATTTT. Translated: CSAISGRGADTQYF.

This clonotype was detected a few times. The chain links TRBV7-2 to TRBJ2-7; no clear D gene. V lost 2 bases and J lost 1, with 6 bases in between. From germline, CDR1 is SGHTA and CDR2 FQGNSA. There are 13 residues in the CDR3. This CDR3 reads CASSLYSSYEQYF. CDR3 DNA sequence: TGTGCCAGCAGCTTATACAGTTCCTACGAGCAGTACTTC. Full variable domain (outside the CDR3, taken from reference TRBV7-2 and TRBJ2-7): GAGVSQSPSNKVTEKGKDVELRCDPISGHTALYWYRQSLGQGLEFLIYFQGNSAPDKSGLPSDRFSAERTGGSVSTLTIQRTQQEDSAVYLCASSLYSSYEQYFGPGTRLTVT.

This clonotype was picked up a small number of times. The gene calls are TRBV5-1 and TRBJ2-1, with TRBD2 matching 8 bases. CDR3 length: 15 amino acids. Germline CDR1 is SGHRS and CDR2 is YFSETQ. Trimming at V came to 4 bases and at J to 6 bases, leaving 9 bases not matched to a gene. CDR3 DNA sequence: TGCGCCAGCAGCCCCGGGGGCGGGACTAGCAATGAGCAGTTCTTC. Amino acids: CASSPGGGTSNEQFF. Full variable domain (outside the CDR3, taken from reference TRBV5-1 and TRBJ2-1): KAGVTQTPRYLIKTRGQQVTLSCSPISGHRSVSWYQQTPGQGLQFLFEYFSETQRNKGNFPGRFSGRQFSNSRSEMNVSTLELGDSALYLCASSPGGGTSNEQFFGPGTRLTVL.

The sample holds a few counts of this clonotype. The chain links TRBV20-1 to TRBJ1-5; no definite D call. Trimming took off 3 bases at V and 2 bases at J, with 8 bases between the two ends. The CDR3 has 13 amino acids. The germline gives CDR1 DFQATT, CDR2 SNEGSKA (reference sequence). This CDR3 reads CSARSDGNQPQHF. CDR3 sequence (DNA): TGCAGTGCTAGGTCTGATGGCAATCAGCCCCAGCATTTT.

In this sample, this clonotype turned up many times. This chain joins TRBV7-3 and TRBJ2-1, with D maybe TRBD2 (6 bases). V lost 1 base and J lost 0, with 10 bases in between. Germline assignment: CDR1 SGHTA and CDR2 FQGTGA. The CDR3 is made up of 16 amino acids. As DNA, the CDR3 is TGTGCCAGCAGCTTAATAGGAGGGGCCTCCTACAATGAGCAGTTCTTC. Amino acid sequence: CASSLIGGASYNEQFF.

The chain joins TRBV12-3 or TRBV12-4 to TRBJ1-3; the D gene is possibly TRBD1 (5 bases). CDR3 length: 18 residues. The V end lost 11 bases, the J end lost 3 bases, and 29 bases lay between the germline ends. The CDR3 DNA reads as TGTGCCCCCGGAGGGGAGGGGACCCGCCTTCGATTTGGAAACACCATATATTTT. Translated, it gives CAPGGEGTRLRFGNTIYF.

CDR3 loop: CASSSASGGAEQYF. The CDR3 nucleotides are TGCGCCAGCAGCTCAGCTAGCGGGGGTGCCGAGCAGTACTTC. The chain joins TRBV5-1 to TRBJ2-7, with 10 bases fitting TRBD2. J lost 6 bases, V lost 3 bases, and 6 bases had no gene match. The CDR3 has 14 residues. The germline V gene has CDR1 SGHRS and CDR2 YFSETQ.

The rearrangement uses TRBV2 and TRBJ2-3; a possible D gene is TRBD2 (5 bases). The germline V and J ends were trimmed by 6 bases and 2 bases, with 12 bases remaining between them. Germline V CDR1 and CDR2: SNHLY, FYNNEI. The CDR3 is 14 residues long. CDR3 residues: CASRDREDTDTQYF. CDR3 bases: TGTGCCAGCAGGGACCGGGAAGACACAGATACGCAGTATTTT.

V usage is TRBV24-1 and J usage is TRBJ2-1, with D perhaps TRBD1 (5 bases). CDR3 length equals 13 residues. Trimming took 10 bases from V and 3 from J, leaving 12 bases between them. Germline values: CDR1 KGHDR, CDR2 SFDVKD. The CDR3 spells CATSGSYYNEQFF. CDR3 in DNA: TGTGCCACGTCAGGGTCCTACTACAATGAGCAGTTCTTC.

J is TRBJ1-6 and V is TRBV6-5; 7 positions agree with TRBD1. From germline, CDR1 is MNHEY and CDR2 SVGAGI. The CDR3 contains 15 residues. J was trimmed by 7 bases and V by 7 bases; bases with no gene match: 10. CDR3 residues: CASTFRRQGNSPLHF. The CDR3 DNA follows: TGTGCCAGCACGTTCCGGCGACAGGGAAATTCACCCCTCCACTTT.

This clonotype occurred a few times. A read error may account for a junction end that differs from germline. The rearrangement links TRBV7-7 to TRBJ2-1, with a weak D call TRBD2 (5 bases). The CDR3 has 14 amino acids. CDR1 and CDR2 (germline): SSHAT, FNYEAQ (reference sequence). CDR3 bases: TGTGCTAGCAGCTCCCAAGGACTTGACAATGAGCAGTTCTTC. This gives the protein CASSSQGLDNEQFF.

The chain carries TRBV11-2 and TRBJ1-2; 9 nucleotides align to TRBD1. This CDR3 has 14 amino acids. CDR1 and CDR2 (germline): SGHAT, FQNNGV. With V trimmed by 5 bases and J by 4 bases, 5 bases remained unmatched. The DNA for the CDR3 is TGTGCCAGCAGCGGGGACAGGGTGGGCTATGGCTACACCTTC. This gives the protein CASSGDRVGYGYTF.